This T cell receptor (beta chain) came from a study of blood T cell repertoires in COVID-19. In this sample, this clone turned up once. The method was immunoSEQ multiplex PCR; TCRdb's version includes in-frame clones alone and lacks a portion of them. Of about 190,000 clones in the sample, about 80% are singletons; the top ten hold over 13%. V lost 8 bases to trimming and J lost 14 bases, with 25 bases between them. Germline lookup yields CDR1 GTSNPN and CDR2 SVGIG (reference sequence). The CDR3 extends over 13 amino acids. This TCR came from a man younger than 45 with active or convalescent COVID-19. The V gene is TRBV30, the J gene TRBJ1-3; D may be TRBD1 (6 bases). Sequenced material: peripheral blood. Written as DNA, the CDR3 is TGTGCCCTGGAAGGCTCCGGGGGGCGATACGTATATTTT. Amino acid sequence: CALEGSGGRYVYF.